A selection of T cell receptor beta chains follows, all from one sample in a study of T cell responses to AZD1222 COVID-19 vaccine. The method was immunoSEQ multiplex PCR; TCRdb's version includes in-frame clones alone and lacks a portion of them. The sample carries roughly 100,000 clones, around 96% recorded once. Sample: peripheral blood, taken on day 0 of AZD1222 vaccination. The receptors originated from an adult in good health. The CDR3 runs from the conserved cysteine through the conserved F or W. D genes are given only for firm matches. The size of a clone is reported for some rows only, either as once, few or many, or as a class for expanded clones.

j_gene	v_gene	abundance	d_gene	CDR3nt	CDR3aa
TRBJ1-5	TRBV4-1	NA	NA	TGCGCCAGCAGCCAAACGGACACTAGCAATCAGCCCCAGCATTTT	CASSQTDTSNQPQHF
TRBJ2-7	TRBV27	NA	TRBD1	TGTGCCAGCAGTGGGACAGGCTACGAGCAGTACTTC	CASSGTGYEQYF
TRBJ2-2	TRBV11-3	NA	NA	TGTGCCAGCAGAAGGGGTCAAGGCCGCGACACCGGGGAGCTGTTTTTT	CASRRGQGRDTGELFF
TRBJ1-4	TRBV28	NA	TRBD1	TGTGCCAGCAGCCCAAGGACAGGGCGAGAAAAACTGTTTTTT	CASSPRTGREKLFF
TRBJ1-2	TRBV27	NA	NA	TGTGCCAGCAGCACAGGGACCCCCAATGGCTACACCTTC	CASSTGTPNGYTF
TRBJ2-2	TRBV7-3	NA	NA	TGTGCCAGCAGCCCCAATTTGGCGGGCGGGGAGCTGTTTTTT	CASSPNLAGGELFF
TRBJ1-2	TRBV18	NA	TRBD1	TGTGCCAGTTCCACAGGGGCTCCTAACTATGGCTACACCTTC	CASSTGAPNYGYTF
TRBJ1-2	TRBV6-5	NA	TRBD1	TGTGCCAGCAGTAGGGACAGGCTCTATGGCTACACCTTC	CASSRDRLYGYTF
TRBJ2-1	TRBV2	NA	TRBD2	TGTGCCAGCAGTGTTTCCCGGGACGGGGGGGATGAGAATGAGCAGTTCTTC	CASSVSRDGGDENEQFF
TRBJ1-3	TRBV27	NA	NA	TGTGCCAGCAGTACCCACAGCGCCGGAAACACCATATATTTT	CASSTHSAGNTIYF
TRBJ1-1	TRBV5-1	once	NA	TGCGCCAGCAGCAGACAGACAGGTACTATGAACACTGAAGCTTTCTTT	CASSRQTGTMNTEAFF
TRBJ2-7	TRBV30	NA	NA	TGTGCCTGGAGTGAGGTAGAAGGGGGGGTGTGGGAGCAGTACTTC	CAWSEVEGGVWEQYF
TRBJ1-1	TRBV7-9	NA	TRBD1	TGTGCCAGCAGCTTATGGGGACAGGGGCCTGAAGCTTTCTTT	CASSLWGQGPEAFF
TRBJ2-7	TRBV6-2/TRBV6-3	NA	TRBD2	TGTGCCAGCAGTCCCCCGACGGAAAGCGGGGGGCCTAGCGAGCAGTACTTC	CASSPPTESGGPSEQYF
TRBJ1-1	TRBV24-1	NA	TRBD1	TGTGCCACCAGTGATACCCGACAGGGGAAAGTCACTGAAGCTTTCTTT	CATSDTRQGKVTEAFF
TRBJ1-1	TRBV5-6	NA	NA	TGTGCCAGCAGCCGCGAACTGGCGCTTGCTGAAGCTTTCTTT	CASSRELALAEAFF
TRBJ2-1	TRBV12-5	NA	TRBD1	TGTGCTAGTGGTCCGGGACAGGGACCCCACAATGAGCAGTTCTTC	CASGPGQGPHNEQFF
TRBJ2-7	TRBV28	NA	TRBD1	TGTGCCAGCAAGGGACAGGATACCGGGAGAAAGGCCGAGCAGTACTTC	CASKGQDTGRKAEQYF
TRBJ2-5	TRBV11-2	NA	NA	TGTGCCAGCAGCTCTAAGATCGGGACCCAGTACTTC	CASSSKIGTQYF
TRBJ1-5	TRBV13	once	TRBD1	TGTGCCAGCAGCATGGGACAGGGAGCTCAGCCCCAGCATTTT	CASSMGQGAQPQHF
TRBJ1-1	TRBV28	NA	NA	TGTGCCAGCAGCTTCGCCATGGCAGCTTTCTTT	CASSFAMAAFF
TRBJ2-7	TRBV5-1	NA	NA	TGCGCCAGCAGCTTAAGCGGTCGTAGGGACGAGCAGTACTTC	CASSLSGRRDEQYF
TRBJ2-1	TRBV12-3/TRBV12-4	NA	NA	TGTGCCAGCAGAATCGGACAGTTCAATGAGCAGTTCTTC	CASRIGQFNEQFF
TRBJ2-7	TRBV4-3	NA	TRBD2	TGCGCCAGCAGCCAAGGGACTAGCGGGGGGTACGAGCAGTACTTC	CASSQGTSGGYEQYF
TRBJ1-3	TRBV2	NA	NA	TGTGCCAGCAGGGGTGGGTTATCTGGAAACACCATATATTTT	CASRGGLSGNTIYF
TRBJ2-7	TRBV7-9	NA	NA	TGTGCCAGCAGCTTATCCGGCCCCTACGAGCAGTACTTC	CASSLSGPYEQYF
TRBJ2-7	TRBV24-1	NA	TRBD1	TGTGCCACCAGTGATGACTCCGGGACAGGGGTATACGAGCAGTACTTC	CATSDDSGTGVYEQYF
TRBJ2-3	TRBV6-1	NA	NA	TGTGCCAGCAGTGAATACCGGGGTACACCCACAGATACGCAGTATTTT	CASSEYRGTPTDTQYF
TRBJ2-1	TRBV7-2	NA	NA	TGTGCCAGCAGCTTAGTAGGCAGGGAGCAGTTCTTC	CASSLVGREQFF
TRBJ1-2	TRBV5-1	NA	NA	TGCGCCAGCAGCTTGTTCAGGGACTATGGCTACACCTTC	CASSLFRDYGYTF
TRBJ2-7	TRBV19	once	TRBD1	TGTGCCAGTGAAACCGGGACAGGGTCCTCCGAGCAGTACTTC	CASETGTGSSEQYF
TRBJ1-4	TRBV6-1	NA	NA	TGTGCCAGCAGTGAAATTTTACTTGCAACTAATGAAAAACTGTTTTTT	CASSEILLATNEKLFF
TRBJ1-1	TRBV11-2	NA	NA	TGTGCCAGCAGCCTTTATGGGTTGACTGAAGCTTTCTTT	CASSLYGLTEAFF
TRBJ1-2	TRBV19	NA	TRBD1	TGTGCCAGTAGGCCCGGACAGGCGGGCGGCTACACCTTC	CASRPGQAGGYTF
TRBJ2-7	TRBV27	NA	NA	TGTGCCAGCAGTTTGTCAGTGGCCTACGAGCAGTACTTC	CASSLSVAYEQYF
TRBJ2-1	TRBV5-1	NA	TRBD2	TGCGCCAGCAGCTTCACCGCGGGGGGCAATGAGCAGTTCTTC	CASSFTAGGNEQFF
TRBJ1-6	TRBV6-5	NA	NA	TGTGCCAGCAGTTACTCCGGGACTGGGCCTAATTCACCCCTCCACTTT	CASSYSGTGPNSPLHF
TRBJ2-1	TRBV4-1	NA	NA	TGCGCCAGCAGCCAAGCGGGAGAGGACTACAATGAGCAGTTCTTC	CASSQAGEDYNEQFF
TRBJ1-2	TRBV27	NA	TRBD1	TGTGCCAGCAGGCCGACAGGGAACTATGGCTACACCTTC	CASRPTGNYGYTF
TRBJ1-2	TRBV7-8	NA	NA	TGTGCCAGCAGCTTACGAACCGGATCCCTAGGAGGCTACACCTTC	CASSLRTGSLGGYTF
TRBJ2-1	TRBV30	NA	NA	TGTGCCTGGGCCCGGGGCGGGCCGGGAAACAATGAGCAGTTCTTC	CAWARGGPGNNEQFF
TRBJ2-2	TRBV4-1	few	TRBD2	TGCGCCAGCAGCCTCGGACTAGCGGATTCGTTGAGCACCGGGGAGCTGTTTTTT	CASSLGLADSLSTGELFF
TRBJ1-2	TRBV12-3/TRBV12-4	NA	NA	TGTGCCAGCAGTTTACGGCAGAAATATGGCTACACCTTC	CASSLRQKYGYTF
TRBJ1-6	TRBV3-1/TRBV3-2	NA	NA	TGTGCCAGCAGCCAAGCGCTAGGGGTTGGAGGGCCCCTCCACTTT	CASSQALGVGGPLHF
TRBJ2-1	TRBV7-9	once	TRBD1	TGTGCCACCCGGGACAGCTCCTACAATGAGCAGTTCTTC	CATRDSSYNEQFF
TRBJ2-4	TRBV28	NA	NA	TGTGCCAGCAGTTTCGAAACCAAAAACATTCAGTACTTC	CASSFETKNIQYF
TRBJ2-7	TRBV19	NA	TRBD2	TGTGCCAGTAGTACCCTCGCTAGCGGCTACGAGCAGTACTTC	CASSTLASGYEQYF
TRBJ2-5	TRBV9	NA	TRBD1	TGTGCCAGCACTCGGACAGGGTCTGGGCAAGAGACCCAGTACTTC	CASTRTGSGQETQYF
TRBJ1-6	TRBV18	NA	TRBD1	TGTGCCAGCTCATCGGGACAGGGGAGTTCACCCCTCCACTTT	CASSSGQGSSPLHF